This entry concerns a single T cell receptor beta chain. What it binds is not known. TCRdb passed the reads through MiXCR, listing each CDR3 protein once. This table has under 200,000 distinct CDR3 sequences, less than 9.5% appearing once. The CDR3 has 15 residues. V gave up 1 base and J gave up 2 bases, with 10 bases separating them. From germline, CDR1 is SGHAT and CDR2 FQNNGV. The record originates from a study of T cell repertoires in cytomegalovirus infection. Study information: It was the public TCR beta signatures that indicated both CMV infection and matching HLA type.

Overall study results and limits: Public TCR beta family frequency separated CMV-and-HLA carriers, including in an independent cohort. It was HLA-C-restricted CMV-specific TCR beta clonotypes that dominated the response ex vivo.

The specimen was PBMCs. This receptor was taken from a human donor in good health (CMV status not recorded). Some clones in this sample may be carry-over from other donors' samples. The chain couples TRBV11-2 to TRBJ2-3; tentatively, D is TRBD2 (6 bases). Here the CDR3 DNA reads TGTGCCAGCAGCTTAGGCGGGGCCGACACAGATACGCAGTATTTT. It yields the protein CASSLGGADTDTQYF.